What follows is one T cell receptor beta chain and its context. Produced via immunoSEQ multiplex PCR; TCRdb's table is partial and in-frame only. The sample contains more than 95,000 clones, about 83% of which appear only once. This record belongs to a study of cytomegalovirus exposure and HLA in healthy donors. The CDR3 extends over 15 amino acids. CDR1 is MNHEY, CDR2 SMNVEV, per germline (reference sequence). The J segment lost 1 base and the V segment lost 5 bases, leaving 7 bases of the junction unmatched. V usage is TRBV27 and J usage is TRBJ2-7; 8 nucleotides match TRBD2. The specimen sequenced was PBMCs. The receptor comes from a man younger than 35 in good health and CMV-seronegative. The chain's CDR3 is CASSPSAGGSYEQYF. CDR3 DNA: TGTGCCAGCAGTCCCTCGGCGGGGGGATCCTACGAGCAGTACTTC.